This T cell receptor beta chain comes out of a study of blood T cells in healthy people across ages. A J-beta primer mix and a sample-barcoded 5' primer were used in a second PCR of about 7 to 11 cycles. TCRdb ran MiXCR on the 5' RACE reads and lists one entry per CDR3 protein. This table has around 970,000 distinct CDR3 sequences, 45% to 60% appearing once. This clonotype was recorded only once. Germline CDR1 reads LGHDT; CDR2 reads YNNKEL (reference sequence). V was clipped by 0 bases and J by 4 bases, with 21 bases between them. The CDR3 is made up of 18 amino acids. Drawing of peripheral blood yielded 8.5 to 10 milliliters from each donor.

J is TRBJ1-1 and V is TRBV3-1; a weak D match, TRBD1 (6 bases). Sequenced input: blood. The clonotype was recovered from a woman aged 60-75 years in good health. DNA of the CDR3: TGTGCCAGCAGCCAAGATAGGAGGGGGGGGGCGTTGGGCACTGAAGCTTTCTTT. Its translation is CASSQDRRGGALGTEAFF.